This TCR beta chain was sequenced in a study of T-cell reconstitution after alpha-beta-depleted transplantation in children. General study points: Newly produced T cells mostly accounted for T-cell counts and diversity one year post-transplant. The origin of high day-60 TCRbeta diversity in some patients lay in surviving recipient T cells and thymic progenitors. Expanded clones from the graft, numbering several hundred, reportedly supplied alpha-beta T cells about two months after transplant.

The library targeted TCRbeta and was prepared with unique molecular identifiers. TCRdb re-called the PCR reads through MiXCR, storing one row per CDR3 protein. The sample contains some 600,000 distinct CDR3 sequences, 10% to 15% of which appear only once. The germline CDR1 and CDR2 sequences are DFQATT and SNEGSKA (reference sequence). Trimming cost V 5 bases and J 0 bases, with 11 bases left between them. The CDR3 totals 14 residues. This clonotype was counted between two and nine times. Its antigen remains unidentified. The V and J genes are TRBV20-1 and TRBJ2-1, with a weak D call TRBD2 (5 bases). Sequences were derived from PBMCs, mostly from graft donor cells, sampled 360 days after TCRalphabeta/CD19-depleted stem cell transplant. The TCR was taken from a male patient aged 5 to 17 who had a stem cell transplant for acute myeloid leukemia, so the T cells may come from the graft donor. The CDR3: CSAQPTTSYNEQFF. In DNA form, the CDR3 reads TGCAGTGCTCAACCGACTACCTCCTACAATGAGCAGTTCTTC.